This TCR beta chain stems from a study of PD-L1 blockade in urothelial cancer. Described time point: pretreatment peripheral blood. The table lists this clone with a count of one. Trimming at V came to 0 bases and at J to 5 bases, leaving 7 bases not matched to a gene. Germline V gives CDR1 SGHVS, CDR2 FNYEAQ. The CDR3 length is 17 residues. Sequencing used immunoSEQ multiplex PCR; TCRdb keeps in-frame clones, though not all of them. In the table there are 70,000 to 75,000 clones, 84% of which are singletons. The sample in question was PBMCs, obtained around atezolizumab (anti-PD-L1) treatment. This chain links TRBV7-6 with TRBJ2-2, with 9 bases fitting TRBD1. This clonotype originated in a woman in her sixties or seventies with urothelial cancer. The DNA of the CDR3 is TGTGCCAGCAGCTTAGCCCCAAAGGACAGGGGTACCGGGGAGCTGTTTTTT. Amino acid sequence: CASSLAPKDRGTGELFF.